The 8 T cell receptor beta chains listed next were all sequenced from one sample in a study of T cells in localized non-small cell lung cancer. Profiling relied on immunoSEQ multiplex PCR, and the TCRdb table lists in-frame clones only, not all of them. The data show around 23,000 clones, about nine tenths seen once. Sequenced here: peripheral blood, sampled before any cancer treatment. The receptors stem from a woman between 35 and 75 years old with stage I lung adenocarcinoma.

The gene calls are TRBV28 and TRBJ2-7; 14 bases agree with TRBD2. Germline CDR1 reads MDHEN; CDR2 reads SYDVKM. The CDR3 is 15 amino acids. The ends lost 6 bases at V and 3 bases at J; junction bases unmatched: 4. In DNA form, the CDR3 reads TGTGCCAGCAGACCTGGGACTAGCGGGAGCTACGAGCAGTACTTC. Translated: CASRPGTSGSYEQYF.

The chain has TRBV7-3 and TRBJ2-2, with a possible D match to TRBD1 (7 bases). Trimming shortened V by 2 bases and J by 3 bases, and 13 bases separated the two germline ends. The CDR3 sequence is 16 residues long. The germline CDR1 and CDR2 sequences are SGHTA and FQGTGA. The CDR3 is CASSLYDREDTGELFF. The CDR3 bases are TGTGCCAGCAGCTTATACGACAGGGAGGACACCGGGGAGCTGTTTTTT.

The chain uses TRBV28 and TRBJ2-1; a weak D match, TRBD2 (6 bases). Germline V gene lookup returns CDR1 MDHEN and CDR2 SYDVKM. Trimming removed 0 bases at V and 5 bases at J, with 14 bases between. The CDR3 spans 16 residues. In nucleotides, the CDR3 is TGTGCCAGCAGTTTATGGGGACTTTTTGATGACAATGAGCAGTTCTTC. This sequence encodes CASSLWGLFDDNEQFF.

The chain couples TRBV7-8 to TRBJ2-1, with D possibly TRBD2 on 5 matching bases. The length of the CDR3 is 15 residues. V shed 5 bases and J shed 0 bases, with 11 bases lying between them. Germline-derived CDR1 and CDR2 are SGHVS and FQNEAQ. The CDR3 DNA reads TGTGCCAGCAGCCCCAAGCGGAGCTCCTACAATGAGCAGTTCTTC. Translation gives CASSPKRSSYNEQFF. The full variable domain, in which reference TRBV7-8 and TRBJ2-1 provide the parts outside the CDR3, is GAGVSQSPRYKVAKRGQDVALRCDPISGHVSLFWYQQALGQGPEFLTYFQNEAQLDKSGLPSDRFFAERPEGSVSTLKIQRTQQEDSAVYLCASSPKRSSYNEQFFGPGTRLTVL.

CDR3 sequence reads: CASTRTGNQPQHF. DNA for the CDR3: TGTGCCAGCACCCGGACGGGGAATCAGCCCCAGCATTTT. This chain joins TRBV7-8 and TRBJ1-5; no clear D gene. Trimming shortened V by 7 bases and J by 4 bases, and 11 bases separated the two germline ends. The CDR3 runs 13 residues. The V gene's germline CDR1 is SGHVS and CDR2 FQNEAQ. Variable domain in full (rest from reference TRBV7-8 and TRBJ1-5): GAGVSQSPRYKVAKRGQDVALRCDPISGHVSLFWYQQALGQGPEFLTYFQNEAQLDKSGLPSDRFFAERPEGSVSTLKIQRTQQEDSAVYLCASTRTGNQPQHFGDGTRLSIL.

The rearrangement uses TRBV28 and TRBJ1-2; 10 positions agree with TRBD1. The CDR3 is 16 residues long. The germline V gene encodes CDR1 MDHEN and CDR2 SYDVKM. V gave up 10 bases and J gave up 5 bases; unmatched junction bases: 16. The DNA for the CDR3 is TGTGCCACCGACAGGGGGCGGCTATCTGTCGAATATGGCTACACCTTC. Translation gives CATDRGRLSVEYGYTF.

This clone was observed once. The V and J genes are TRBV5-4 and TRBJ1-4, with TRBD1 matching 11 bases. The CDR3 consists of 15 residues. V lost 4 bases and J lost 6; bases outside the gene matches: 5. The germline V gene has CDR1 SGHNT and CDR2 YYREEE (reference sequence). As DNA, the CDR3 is TGTGCCAGCAGCCCCGGGACAGGGGGGGATGAAAAACTGTTTTTT. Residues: CASSPGTGGDEKLFF.

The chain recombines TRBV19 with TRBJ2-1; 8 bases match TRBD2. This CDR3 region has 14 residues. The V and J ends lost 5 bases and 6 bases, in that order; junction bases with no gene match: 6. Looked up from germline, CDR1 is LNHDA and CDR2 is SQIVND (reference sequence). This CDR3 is CASSLLADLNEQFF. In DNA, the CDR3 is TGTGCCAGTAGTCTACTAGCGGACCTCAATGAGCAGTTCTTC.